These 16 T cell receptor beta chains came from one sample sequenced in a study of Ad26.COV2.S vaccination and SARS-CoV-2 variants. Treatment defined: some 20 received Ad26.COV2.S at low or high dose, single or two shots; roughly five received placebo; per-sample allocation not given. Day 63 after the first vaccine or placebo injection was the time point for sampling. Produced via immunoSEQ multiplex PCR; TCRdb's table is partial and in-frame only. The sample carries some 340,000 clones, 86% recorded once. Sequenced material: peripheral blood, taken in a trial of Ad26.COV2.S vaccine versus placebo. All receptors come from a person between 18 and 65 years old who received the Ad26.COV2.S COVID-19 vaccine or a placebo.

The rearrangement uses TRBV19 and TRBJ2-5, with D possibly TRBD2 on 6 matching bases. CDR1 is LNHDA and CDR2 is SQIVND in the germline V gene (reference sequence). Trimming shortened V by 4 bases and J by 4 bases, and 16 bases separated the two germline ends. The CDR3 is 15 residues long. CDR3 residues: CASSRLTGAGETQYF. DNA for the CDR3: TGTGCCAGTAGTAGACTAACGGGAGCGGGAGAGACCCAGTACTTC.

This sequence joins TRBV6-5 and TRBJ1-1; D might be TRBD1 (5 bases). This CDR3 spans 16 amino acids. The V gene's germline CDR1 is MNHEY and CDR2 SVGAGI. Trimming took off 0 bases at V and 1 base at J, with 12 bases between the two ends. This chain's CDR3 is CASSYSSGRGNTEAFF. CDR3 bases: TGTGCCAGCAGTTACTCGTCAGGGCGGGGGAACACTGAAGCTTTCTTT.

The chain combines TRBV5-1 with TRBJ2-2, with D possibly TRBD1 on 6 matching bases. Germline lookup yields CDR1 SGHRS and CDR2 YFSETQ. CDR3 length equals 16 residues. V was pared by 2 bases and J by 7 bases, with 18 bases between. CDR3 sequence: CASSFSTGRLSGELFF. DNA of the CDR3: TGCGCCAGCAGCTTCAGCACAGGGCGTCTCAGCGGGGAGCTGTTTTTT.

The chain employs TRBV29-1 and TRBJ1-1; 9 bases align to TRBD1. The trim removed 2 bases at V and 11 bases at J, leaving 12 bases unmatched. The CDR3 is made up of 14 amino acids. Germline V gene lookup returns CDR1 SQVTM and CDR2 ANQGSEA. The CDR3 loop is CSVENRGPDLVAFF. In DNA form, the CDR3 reads TGCAGCGTTGAAAACAGGGGGCCTGATCTGGTGGCTTTCTTT.

J is TRBJ2-5 and V is TRBV3-1 (or the pseudogene TRBV3-2); D might be TRBD2 (5 bases). Germline CDR1 and CDR2: LGHDT and YNNKEL (reference sequence). The CDR3 spans 13 residues. With 1 base removed from V and 7 bases from J, the gap between germline ends came to 10 bases. Written as DNA, the CDR3 is TGTGCCAGCAGCCAAGGGCCCGAGGGGACCCAGTACTTC. Translating it yields CASSQGPEGTQYF.

The rearrangement links TRBV5-1 to TRBJ2-7, with unresolved D. The V gene lost 4 bases and the J gene lost 3 bases, with 17 bases spanning the gap. The CDR3 length is 15 residues. Germline V lookup: CDR1 SGHRS, CDR2 YFSETQ. The CDR3 region has the DNA TGCGCCAGCAGCCCCCTTGACGGCCAGGTCTACGAGCAGTACTTC. It codes for CASSPLDGQVYEQYF.

The chain combines TRBV29-1 with TRBJ2-2; TRBD1 aligns across 9 bases. Germline loops: CDR1 SQVTM, CDR2 ANQGSEA. Germline trimming cut 7 bases from V and 5 bases from J; bases unmatched to any gene: 11. The CDR3 length is 15 residues. The CDR3 is CSAERSDRGTGELFF. In nucleotides, the CDR3 is TGCAGCGCCGAAAGGTCGGACAGGGGAACCGGGGAGCTGTTTTTT.

The chain is built from TRBV30 and TRBJ2-7, with 11 bases identical to TRBD1. The junction had 5 bases not matched to a gene; V was cut back by 7 bases and J by 6 bases. The CDR3 contains 12 residues. Germline-derived CDR1 and CDR2 are GTSNPN and SVGIG (reference sequence). The DNA for the CDR3 is TGTGCCTTTCGGACAGGGGGCATCGAGCAGTACTTC. Amino acid sequence: CAFRTGGIEQYF.

This sequence joins TRBV5-1 and TRBJ2-7; 7 positions match TRBD2. Trimming at V came to 3 bases and at J to 2 bases, leaving 5 bases not matched to a gene. Looked up from germline, CDR1 is SGHRS and CDR2 is YFSETQ. The CDR3 consists of 14 residues. The CDR3 sequence: CASSSVGGTYEQYF. The CDR3 nucleotides are TGCGCCAGCAGCTCGGTCGGGGGGACCTACGAGCAGTACTTC.

The V and J genes are TRBV6-2 or TRBV6-3 and TRBJ2-7, with 7 positions matching TRBD1. The germline V gene has CDR1 MNHEY and CDR2 SVGEGT. Germline trimming cut 2 bases from V and 2 bases from J; bases unmatched to any gene: 6. CDR3 length equals 15 residues. The CDR3 sequence: CASSYRTGNPYEQYF. CDR3 DNA sequence: TGTGCCAGCAGTTACAGGACAGGCAACCCCTACGAGCAGTACTTC.

V usage is TRBV5-4 and J usage is TRBJ1-1; D call uncertain. Germline V gene sequence: CDR1 SGHNT, CDR2 YYREEE (reference sequence). The V end lost 4 bases, the J end lost 2 bases, and 24 bases lay between the germline ends. CDR3 length equals 18 residues. The CDR3 sequence: CASSPRTKIQSPNTEAFF. As DNA, the CDR3 is TGTGCCAGCAGCCCCAGAACTAAGATCCAGAGCCCCAACACTGAAGCTTTCTTT.

The CDR3 DNA follows: TGTGCCAGTAGTATGACGACAGAGGTTAGGCCCCCACCCTACGAGCAGTACTTC. Encoded protein: CASSMTTEVRPPPYEQYF. This chain joins TRBV19 and TRBJ2-7; D might be TRBD1 (5 bases). Germline V CDR1 and CDR2: LNHDA, SQIVND (reference sequence). The CDR3 has 18 amino acids. The V end was cut by 3 bases, the J end by 2 bases, with 23 bases between. The complete variable domain, with remaining parts taken from reference TRBV19 and TRBJ2-7, reads DGGITQSPKYLFRKEGQNVTLSCEQNLNHDAMYWYRQDPGQGLRLIYYSQIVNDFQKGDIAEGYSVSREKKESFPLTVTSAQKNPTAFYLCASSMTTEVRPPPYEQYFGPGTRLTVT.

The rearrangement joins TRBV5-4 to TRBJ2-3; no clear D. This CDR3 region has 16 residues. The germline CDR1 and CDR2 sequences are SGHNT and YYREEE (reference sequence). Trimming took off 4 bases at V and 0 bases at J, with 15 bases between the two ends. CDR3 residues: CASSPHPDGSTDTQYF. CDR3 DNA sequence: TGTGCCAGCAGCCCCCACCCAGACGGTAGCACAGATACGCAGTATTTT.

The chain links TRBV2 to TRBJ1-6; D remains unclear. Germline values: CDR1 SNHLY, CDR2 FYNNEI. The V and J ends lost 5 bases and 8 bases respectively, with 16 bases between them. The CDR3 is 15 amino acids. The CDR3 region is CASSLGLLSHSPLHF. Written as DNA, the CDR3 is TGTGCCAGCAGTCTAGGGCTTCTATCGCATTCACCCCTCCACTTT.

CDR3: CASSQIVPETQYF. DNA for the CDR3: TGCGCCAGCAGCCAGATCGTCCCTGAGACCCAGTACTTC. The chain joins TRBV5-1 to TRBJ2-5; D unclear. Trimming took 4 bases from V and 5 from J, leaving 12 bases between them. There are 13 residues in the CDR3. The germline gives CDR1 SGHRS, CDR2 YFSETQ.

The CDR3 bases are TGCAGTGCCTGGGCGGTAGATACGCAGTATTTT. As protein: CSAWAVDTQYF. The gene calls are TRBV20-1 and TRBJ2-3; no definite D call. Trimming stripped 6 bases from V and 5 bases from J, with 9 bases between. The CDR3 covers 11 residues. Germline CDR1 DFQATT, CDR2 SNEGSKA (reference sequence).